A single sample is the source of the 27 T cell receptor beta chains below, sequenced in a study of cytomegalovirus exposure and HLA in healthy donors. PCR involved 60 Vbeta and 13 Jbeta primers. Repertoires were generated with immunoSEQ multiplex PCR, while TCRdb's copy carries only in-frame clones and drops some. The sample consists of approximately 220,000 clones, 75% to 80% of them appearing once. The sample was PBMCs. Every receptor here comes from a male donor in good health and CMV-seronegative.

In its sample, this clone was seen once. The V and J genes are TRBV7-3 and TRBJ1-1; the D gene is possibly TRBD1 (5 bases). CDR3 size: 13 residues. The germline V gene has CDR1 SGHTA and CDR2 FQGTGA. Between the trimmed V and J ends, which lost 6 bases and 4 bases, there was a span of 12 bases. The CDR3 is CASSSGDFTEAFF. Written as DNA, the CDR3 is TGTGCCAGCAGTTCTGGGGACTTCACTGAAGCTTTCTTT. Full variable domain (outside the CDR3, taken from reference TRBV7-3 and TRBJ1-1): GAGVSQTPSNKVTEKGKYVELRCDPISGHTALYWYRQSLGQGPEFLIYFQGTGAADDSGLPNDRFFAVRPEGSVSTLKIQRTERGDSAVYLCASSSGDFTEAFFGQGTRLTVV.

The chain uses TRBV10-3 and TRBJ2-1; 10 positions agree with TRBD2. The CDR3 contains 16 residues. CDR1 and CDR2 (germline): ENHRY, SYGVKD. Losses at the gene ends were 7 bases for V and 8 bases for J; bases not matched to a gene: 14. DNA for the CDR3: TGTGCCATCACCGGGCTAGCGGGGGCCCCGCGGGATGAGCAGTTCTTC. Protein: CAITGLAGAPRDEQFF.

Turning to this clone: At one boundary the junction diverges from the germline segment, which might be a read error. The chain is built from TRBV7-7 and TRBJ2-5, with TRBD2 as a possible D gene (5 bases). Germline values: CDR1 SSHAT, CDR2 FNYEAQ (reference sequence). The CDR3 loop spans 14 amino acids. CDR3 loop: CASSLGTGKETQYF. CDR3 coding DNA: TGTGCTAGCAGCCTGGGTACGGGGAAAGAGACCCAGTACTTC.

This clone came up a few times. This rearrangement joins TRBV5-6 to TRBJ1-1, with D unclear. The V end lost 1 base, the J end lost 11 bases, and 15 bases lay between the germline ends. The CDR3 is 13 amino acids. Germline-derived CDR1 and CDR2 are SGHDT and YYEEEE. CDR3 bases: TGTGCCAGCAGCTTGAATGCGAGGGCATTGGCTTTCTTT. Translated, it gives CASSLNARALAFF.

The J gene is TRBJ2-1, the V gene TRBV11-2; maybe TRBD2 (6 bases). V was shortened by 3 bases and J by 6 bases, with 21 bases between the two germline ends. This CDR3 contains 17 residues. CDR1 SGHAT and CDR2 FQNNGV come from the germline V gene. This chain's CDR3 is CASSFPWGVVLANEQFF. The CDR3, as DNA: TGTGCCAGCAGCTTCCCTTGGGGGGTAGTTCTCGCCAATGAGCAGTTCTTC.

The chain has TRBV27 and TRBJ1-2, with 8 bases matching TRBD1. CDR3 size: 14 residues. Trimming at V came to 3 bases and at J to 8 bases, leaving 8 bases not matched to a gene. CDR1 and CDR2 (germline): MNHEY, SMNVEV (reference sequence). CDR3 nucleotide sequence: TGTGCCAGCAGTTTCCGCGGACAGGGCGGCGGCTACACCTTC. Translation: CASSFRGQGGGYTF.

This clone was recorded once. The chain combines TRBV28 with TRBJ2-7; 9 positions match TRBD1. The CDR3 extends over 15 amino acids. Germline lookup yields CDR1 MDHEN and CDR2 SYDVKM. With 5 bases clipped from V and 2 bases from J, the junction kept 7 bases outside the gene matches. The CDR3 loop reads CASSPRRQGAYEQYF. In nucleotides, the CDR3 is TGTGCCAGCAGTCCCCGCCGACAGGGGGCCTACGAGCAGTACTTC.

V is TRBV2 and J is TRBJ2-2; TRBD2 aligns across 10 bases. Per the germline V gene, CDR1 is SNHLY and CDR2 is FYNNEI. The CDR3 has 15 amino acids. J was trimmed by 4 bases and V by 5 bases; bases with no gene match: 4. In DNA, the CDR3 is TGTGCCAGCAGTCAGAGCGGGAGGGTCACCGGGGAGCTGTTTTTT. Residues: CASSQSGRVTGELFF.

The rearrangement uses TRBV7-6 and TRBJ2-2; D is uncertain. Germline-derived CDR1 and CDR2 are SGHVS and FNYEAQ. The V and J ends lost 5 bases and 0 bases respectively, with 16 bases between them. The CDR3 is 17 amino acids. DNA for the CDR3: TGTGCCAGCAGCCTTCTCCCGTCTAGAGCGAACACCGGGGAGCTGTTTTTT. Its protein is CASSLLPSRANTGELFF. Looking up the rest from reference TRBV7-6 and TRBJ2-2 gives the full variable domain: GAGVSQSPRYKVTKRGQDVALRCDPISGHVSLYWYRQALGQGPEFLTYFNYEAQQDKSGLPNDRFSAERPEGSISTLTIQRTEQRDSAMYRCASSLLPSRANTGELFFGEGSRLTVL.

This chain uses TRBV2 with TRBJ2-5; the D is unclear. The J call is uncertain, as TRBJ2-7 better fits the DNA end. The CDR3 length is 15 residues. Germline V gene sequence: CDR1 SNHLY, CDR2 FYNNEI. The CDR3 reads CASSSSLLRRSEQYF. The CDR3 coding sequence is TGTGCCAGCAGCTCAAGCCTGTTAAGAAGGAGCGAGCAGTACTTC.

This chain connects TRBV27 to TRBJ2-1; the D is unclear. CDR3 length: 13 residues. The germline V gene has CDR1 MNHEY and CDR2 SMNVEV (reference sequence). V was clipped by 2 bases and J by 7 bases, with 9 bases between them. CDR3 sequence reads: CASSLMAVNEQFF. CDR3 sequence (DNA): TGTGCCAGCAGTTTAATGGCGGTAAATGAGCAGTTCTTC.

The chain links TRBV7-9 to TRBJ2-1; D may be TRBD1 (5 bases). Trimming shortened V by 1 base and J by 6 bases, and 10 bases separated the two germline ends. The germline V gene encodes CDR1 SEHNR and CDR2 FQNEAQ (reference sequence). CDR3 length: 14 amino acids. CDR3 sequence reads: CASSLVGRVNEQFF. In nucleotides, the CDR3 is TGTGCCAGCAGCTTAGTTGGCAGGGTCAATGAGCAGTTCTTC.

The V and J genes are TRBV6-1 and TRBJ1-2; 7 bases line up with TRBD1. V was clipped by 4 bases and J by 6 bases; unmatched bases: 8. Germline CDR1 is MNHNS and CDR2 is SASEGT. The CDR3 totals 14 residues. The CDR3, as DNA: TGTGCCAGCAGTGCGAGGGGGCAGGGTCATGGCTACACCTTC. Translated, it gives CASSARGQGHGYTF.

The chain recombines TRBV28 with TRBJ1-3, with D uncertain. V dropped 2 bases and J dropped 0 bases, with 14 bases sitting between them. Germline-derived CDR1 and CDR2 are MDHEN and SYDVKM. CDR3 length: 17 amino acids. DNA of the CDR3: TGTGCCAGCAGTTTAATAGGAGTCGAAGCCTCTGGAAACACCATATATTTT. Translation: CASSLIGVEASGNTIYF.

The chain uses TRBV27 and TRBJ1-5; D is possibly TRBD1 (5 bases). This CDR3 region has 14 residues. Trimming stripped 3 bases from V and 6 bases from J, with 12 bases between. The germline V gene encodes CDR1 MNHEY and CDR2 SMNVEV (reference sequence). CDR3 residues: CASSFSGIVQPQHF. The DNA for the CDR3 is TGTGCCAGCAGTTTCTCAGGGATTGTTCAGCCCCAGCATTTT.

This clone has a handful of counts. CDR3 bases: TGTGCCAGCAGCGTAATGACTAGCGGGAGGGGTGAGCAGTTCTTC. Amino acid sequence: CASSVMTSGRGEQFF. This chain uses TRBV9 with TRBJ2-1; 14 bases fit TRBD2. V trimming: 1 base; J trimming: 9 bases; junction bases outside the gene matches: 3. CDR1 and CDR2 from the germline V gene are SGDLS and YYNGEE. The CDR3 length is 15 residues.

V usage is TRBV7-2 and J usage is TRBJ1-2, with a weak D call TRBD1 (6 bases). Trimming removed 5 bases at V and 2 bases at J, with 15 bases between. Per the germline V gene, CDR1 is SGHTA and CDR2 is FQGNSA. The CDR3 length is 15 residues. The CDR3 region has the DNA TGTGCCAGCAGCCCCCGGGGGGGGGCCAACTATGGCTACACCTTC. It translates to CASSPRGGANYGYTF. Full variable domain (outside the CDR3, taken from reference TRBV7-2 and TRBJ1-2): GAGVSQSPSNKVTEKGKDVELRCDPISGHTALYWYRQSLGQGLEFLIYFQGNSAPDKSGLPSDRFSAERTGGSVSTLTIQRTQQEDSAVYLCASSPRGGANYGYTFGSGTRLTVV.

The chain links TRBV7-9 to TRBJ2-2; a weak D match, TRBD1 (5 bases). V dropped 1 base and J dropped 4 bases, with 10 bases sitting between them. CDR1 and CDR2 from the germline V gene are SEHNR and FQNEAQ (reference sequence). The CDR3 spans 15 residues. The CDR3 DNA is TGTGCCAGCAGCTTAGGACAGCATGCCACCGGGGAGCTGTTTTTT. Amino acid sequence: CASSLGQHATGELFF.

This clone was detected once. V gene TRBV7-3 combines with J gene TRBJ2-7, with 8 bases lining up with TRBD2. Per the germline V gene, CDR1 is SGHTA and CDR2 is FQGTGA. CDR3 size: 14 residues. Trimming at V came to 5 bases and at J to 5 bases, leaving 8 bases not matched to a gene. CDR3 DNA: TGTGCCAGCAGCCCTGGCCTAGCGGGCCACGAGCAGTACTTC. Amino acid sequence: CASSPGLAGHEQYF.

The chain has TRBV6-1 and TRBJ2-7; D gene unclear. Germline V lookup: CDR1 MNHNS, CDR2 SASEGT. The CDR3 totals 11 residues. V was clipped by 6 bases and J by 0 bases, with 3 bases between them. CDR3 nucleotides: TGTGCCAGCAGCTTCTCCTACGAGCAGTACTTC. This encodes CASSFSYEQYF.

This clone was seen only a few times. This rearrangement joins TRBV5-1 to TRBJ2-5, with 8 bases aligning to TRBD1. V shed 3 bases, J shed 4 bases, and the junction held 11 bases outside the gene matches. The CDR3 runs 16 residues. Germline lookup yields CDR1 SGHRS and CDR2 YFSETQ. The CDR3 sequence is CASSSSGQGMGETQYF. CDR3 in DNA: TGCGCCAGCAGCTCATCCGGACAGGGAATGGGAGAGACCCAGTACTTC.

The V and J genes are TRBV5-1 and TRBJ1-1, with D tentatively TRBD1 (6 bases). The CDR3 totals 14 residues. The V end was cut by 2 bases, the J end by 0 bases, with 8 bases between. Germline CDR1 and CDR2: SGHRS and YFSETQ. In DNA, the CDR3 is TGCGCCAGCAGCTTCGGGACACTGAACACTGAAGCTTTCTTT. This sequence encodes CASSFGTLNTEAFF.

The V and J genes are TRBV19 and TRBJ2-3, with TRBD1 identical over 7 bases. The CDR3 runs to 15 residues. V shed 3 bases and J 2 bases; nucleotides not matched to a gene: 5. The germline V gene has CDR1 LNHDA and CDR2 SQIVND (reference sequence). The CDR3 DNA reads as TGTGCCAGTAGTATTACAGGGGATTCCACAGATACGCAGTATTTT. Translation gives CASSITGDSTDTQYF. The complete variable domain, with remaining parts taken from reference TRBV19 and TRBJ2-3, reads DGGITQSPKYLFRKEGQNVTLSCEQNLNHDAMYWYRQDPGQGLRLIYYSQIVNDFQKGDIAEGYSVSREKKESFPLTVTSAQKNPTAFYLCASSITGDSTDTQYFGPGTRLTVL.

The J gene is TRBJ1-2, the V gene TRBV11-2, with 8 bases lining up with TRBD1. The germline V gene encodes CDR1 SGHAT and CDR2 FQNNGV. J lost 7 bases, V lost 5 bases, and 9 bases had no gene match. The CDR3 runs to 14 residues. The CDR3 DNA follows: TGTGCCAGCAGCCTCCCGGACAGGGTGGGTGGCTACACCTTC. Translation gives CASSLPDRVGGYTF. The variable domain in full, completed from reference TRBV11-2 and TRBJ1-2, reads EAGVAQSPRYKIIEKRQSVAFWCNPISGHATLYWYQQILGQGPKLLIQFQNNGVVDDSQLPKDRFSAERLKGVDSTLKIQPAKLEDSAVYLCASSLPDRVGGYTFGSGTRLTVV.

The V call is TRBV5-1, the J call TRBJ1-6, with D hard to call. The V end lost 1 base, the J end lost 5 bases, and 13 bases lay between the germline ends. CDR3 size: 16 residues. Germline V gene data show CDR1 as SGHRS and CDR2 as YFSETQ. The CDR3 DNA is TGCGCCAGCAGCTTGATTGTCGGTAGCGATAATTCACCCCTCCACTTT. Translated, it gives CASSLIVGSDNSPLHF.

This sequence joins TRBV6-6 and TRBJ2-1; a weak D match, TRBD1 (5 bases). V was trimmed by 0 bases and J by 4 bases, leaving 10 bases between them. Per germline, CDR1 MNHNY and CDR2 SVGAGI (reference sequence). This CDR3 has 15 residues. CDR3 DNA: TGTGCCAGCAGTTACTCCTCTAGACAGTACAATGAGCAGTTCTTC. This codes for CASSYSSRQYNEQFF.

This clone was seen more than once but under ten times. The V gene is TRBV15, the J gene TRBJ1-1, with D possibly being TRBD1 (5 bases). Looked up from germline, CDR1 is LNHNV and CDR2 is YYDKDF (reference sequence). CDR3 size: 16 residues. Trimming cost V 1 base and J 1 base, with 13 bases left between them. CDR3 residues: CATSRGPRTSNTEAFF. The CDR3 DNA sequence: TGTGCCACCAGCAGAGGGCCCAGGACATCGAACACTGAAGCTTTCTTT.